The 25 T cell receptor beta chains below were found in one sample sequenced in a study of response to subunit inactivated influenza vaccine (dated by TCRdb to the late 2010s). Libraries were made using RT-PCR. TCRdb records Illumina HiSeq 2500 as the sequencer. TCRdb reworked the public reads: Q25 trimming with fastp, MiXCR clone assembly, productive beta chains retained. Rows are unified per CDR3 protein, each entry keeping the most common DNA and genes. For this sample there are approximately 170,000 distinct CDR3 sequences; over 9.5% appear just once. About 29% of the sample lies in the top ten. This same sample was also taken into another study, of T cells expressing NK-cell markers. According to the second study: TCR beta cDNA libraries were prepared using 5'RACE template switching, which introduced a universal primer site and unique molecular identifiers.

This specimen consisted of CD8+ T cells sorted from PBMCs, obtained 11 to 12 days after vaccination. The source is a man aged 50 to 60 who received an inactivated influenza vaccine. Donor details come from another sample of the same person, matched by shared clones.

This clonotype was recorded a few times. In DNA, the CDR3 is TGTGCCAGCAGGCTACAGGGTACCTCCTACGAGCAGTACTTC. Translated, it gives CASRLQGTSYEQYF. The rearrangement links TRBV27 to TRBJ2-7, with TRBD1 as a possible D gene (6 bases). V was shortened by 6 bases and J by 0 bases, with 12 bases between the two germline ends. The CDR3 contains 14 residues. Germline lookup yields CDR1 MNHEY and CDR2 SMNVEV (reference sequence).

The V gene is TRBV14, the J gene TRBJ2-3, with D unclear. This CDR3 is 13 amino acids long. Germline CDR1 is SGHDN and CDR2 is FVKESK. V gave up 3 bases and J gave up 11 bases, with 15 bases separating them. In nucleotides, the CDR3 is TGTGCCAGCAGCCATCCTGGAAGGTGGGAGCAGTATTTT. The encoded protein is CASSHPGRWEQYF.

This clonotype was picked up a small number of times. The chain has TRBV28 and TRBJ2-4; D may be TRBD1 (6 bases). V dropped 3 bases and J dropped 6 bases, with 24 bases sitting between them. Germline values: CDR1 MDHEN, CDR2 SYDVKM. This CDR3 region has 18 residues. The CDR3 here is CASSFGLRGGDTLNIQYF. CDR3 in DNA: TGTGCCAGCAGTTTTGGCTTAAGAGGGGGAGATACGTTAAACATTCAGTACTTC.

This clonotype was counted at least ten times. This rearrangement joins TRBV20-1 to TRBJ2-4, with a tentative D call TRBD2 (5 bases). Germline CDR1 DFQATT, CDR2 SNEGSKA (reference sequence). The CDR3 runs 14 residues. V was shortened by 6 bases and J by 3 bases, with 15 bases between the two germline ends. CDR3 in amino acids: CSARDGSGKNIQYF. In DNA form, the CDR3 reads TGCAGTGCCCGGGATGGTTCAGGCAAAAACATTCAGTACTTC.

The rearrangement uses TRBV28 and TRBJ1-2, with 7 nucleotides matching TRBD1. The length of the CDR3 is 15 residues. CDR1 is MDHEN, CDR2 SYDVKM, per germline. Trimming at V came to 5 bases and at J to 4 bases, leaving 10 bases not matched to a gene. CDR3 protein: CASSPLRQGGYGYTF. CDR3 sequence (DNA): TGTGCCAGCAGTCCCCTCCGACAGGGCGGCTATGGCTACACCTTC.

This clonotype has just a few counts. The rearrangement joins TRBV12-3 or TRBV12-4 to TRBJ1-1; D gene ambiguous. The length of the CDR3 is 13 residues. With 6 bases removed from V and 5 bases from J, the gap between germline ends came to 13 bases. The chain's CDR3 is CASRNPRGTEAFF. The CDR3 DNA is TGTGCCAGCAGAAACCCGCGGGGAACTGAAGCTTTCTTT.

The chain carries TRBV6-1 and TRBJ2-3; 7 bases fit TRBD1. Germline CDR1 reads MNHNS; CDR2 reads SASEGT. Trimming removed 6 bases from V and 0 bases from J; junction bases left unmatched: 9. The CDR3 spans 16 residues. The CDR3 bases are TGTGCCAGCAGCTCGAACCACAGGGGAAGCACAGATACGCAGTATTTT. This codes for CASSSNHRGSTDTQYF.

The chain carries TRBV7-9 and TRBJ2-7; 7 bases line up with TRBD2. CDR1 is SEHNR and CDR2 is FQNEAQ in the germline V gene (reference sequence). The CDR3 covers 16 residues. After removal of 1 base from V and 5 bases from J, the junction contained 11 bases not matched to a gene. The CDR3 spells CASSLVSGGWANEQYF. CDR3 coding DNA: TGTGCCAGCAGCTTAGTGTCCGGGGGGTGGGCTAACGAGCAGTACTTC. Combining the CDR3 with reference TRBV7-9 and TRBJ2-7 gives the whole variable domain DTGVSQNPRHKITKRGQNVTFRCDPISEHNRLYWYRQTLGQGPEFLTYFQNEAQLEKSRLLSDRFSAERPKGSFSTLEIQRTEQGDSAMYLCASSLVSGGWANEQYFGPGTRLTVT.

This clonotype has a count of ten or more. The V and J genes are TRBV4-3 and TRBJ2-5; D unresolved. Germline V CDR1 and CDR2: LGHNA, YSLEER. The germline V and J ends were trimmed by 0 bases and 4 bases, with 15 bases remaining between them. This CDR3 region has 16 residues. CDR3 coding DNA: TGCGCCAGCAGCCAAGATCTAGTACAGTCAGGAGAGACCCAGTACTTC. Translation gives CASSQDLVQSGETQYF.

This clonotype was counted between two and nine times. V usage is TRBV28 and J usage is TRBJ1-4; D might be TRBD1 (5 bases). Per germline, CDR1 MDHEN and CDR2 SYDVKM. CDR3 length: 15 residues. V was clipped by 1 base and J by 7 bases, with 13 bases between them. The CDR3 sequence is CASSLSPGTTEKLFF. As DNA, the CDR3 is TGTGCCAGCAGTTTATCGCCAGGGACGACTGAAAAACTGTTTTTT.

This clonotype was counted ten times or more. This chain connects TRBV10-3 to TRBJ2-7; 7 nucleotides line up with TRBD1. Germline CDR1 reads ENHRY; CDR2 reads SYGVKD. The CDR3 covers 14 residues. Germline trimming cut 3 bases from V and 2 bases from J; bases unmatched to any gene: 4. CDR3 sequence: CAISDPTGTYEQYF. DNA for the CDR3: TGTGCCATCAGTGATCCGACAGGGACCTACGAGCAGTACTTC.

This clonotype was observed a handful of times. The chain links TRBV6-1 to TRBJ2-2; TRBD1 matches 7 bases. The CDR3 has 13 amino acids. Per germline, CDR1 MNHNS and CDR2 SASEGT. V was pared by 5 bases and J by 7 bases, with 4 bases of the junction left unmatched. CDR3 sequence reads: CASSPTGVGELFF. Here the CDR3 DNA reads TGTGCCAGCAGTCCAACAGGGGTCGGGGAGCTGTTTTTT.

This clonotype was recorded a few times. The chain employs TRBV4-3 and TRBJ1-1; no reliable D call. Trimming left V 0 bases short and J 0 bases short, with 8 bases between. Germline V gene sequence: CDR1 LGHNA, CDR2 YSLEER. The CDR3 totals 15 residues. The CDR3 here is CASSQDLGLNTEAFF. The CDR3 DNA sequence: TGCGCCAGCAGCCAAGATCTTGGGTTGAACACTGAAGCTTTCTTT.

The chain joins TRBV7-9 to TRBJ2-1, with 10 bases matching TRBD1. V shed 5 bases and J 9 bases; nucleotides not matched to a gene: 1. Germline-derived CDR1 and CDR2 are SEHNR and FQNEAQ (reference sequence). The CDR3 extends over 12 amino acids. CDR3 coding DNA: TGTGCCAGCAGCCGGACAGGGGGTGAGCAGTTCTTC. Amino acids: CASSRTGGEQFF.

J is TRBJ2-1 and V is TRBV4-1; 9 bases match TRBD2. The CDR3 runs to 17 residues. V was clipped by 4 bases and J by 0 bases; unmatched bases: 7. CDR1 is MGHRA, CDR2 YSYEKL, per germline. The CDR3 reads CASSPSGGTSSYNEQFF. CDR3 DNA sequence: TGCGCCAGCAGCCCCAGCGGGGGGACGAGCTCCTACAATGAGCAGTTCTTC.

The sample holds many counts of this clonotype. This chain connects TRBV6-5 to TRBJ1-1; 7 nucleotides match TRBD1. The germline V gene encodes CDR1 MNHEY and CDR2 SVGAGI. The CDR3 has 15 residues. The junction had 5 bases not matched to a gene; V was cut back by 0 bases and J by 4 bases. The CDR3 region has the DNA TGTGCCAGCAGTTACTCCCCAGGGGGGGGCACTGAAGCTTTCTTT. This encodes CASSYSPGGGTEAFF.

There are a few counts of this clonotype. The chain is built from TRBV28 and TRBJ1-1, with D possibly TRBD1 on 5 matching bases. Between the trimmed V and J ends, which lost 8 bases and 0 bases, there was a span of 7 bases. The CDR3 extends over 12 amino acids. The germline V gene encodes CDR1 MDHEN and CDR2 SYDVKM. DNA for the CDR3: TGTGCCAGCCGGGACCTGAACACTGAAGCTTTCTTT. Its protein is CASRDLNTEAFF.

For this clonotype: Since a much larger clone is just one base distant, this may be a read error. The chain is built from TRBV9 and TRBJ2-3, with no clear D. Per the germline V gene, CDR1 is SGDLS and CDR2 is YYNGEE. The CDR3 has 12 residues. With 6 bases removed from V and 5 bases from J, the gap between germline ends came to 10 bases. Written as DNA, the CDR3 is TGTGCCAGCATCCCCTCCCGAGATACGCAGTATTTT. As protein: CASIPSRDTQYF.

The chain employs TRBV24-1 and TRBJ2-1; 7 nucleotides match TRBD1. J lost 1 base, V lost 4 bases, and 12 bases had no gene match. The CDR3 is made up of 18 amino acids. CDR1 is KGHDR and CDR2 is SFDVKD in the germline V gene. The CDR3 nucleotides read TGTGCCACCAGTGACCCGAACAGGGGTGTAAAGTCCTACAATGAGCAGTTCTTC. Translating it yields CATSDPNRGVKSYNEQFF.

The CDR3 DNA reads TGCAGTGCCAGCGAGTTTAGAGGGCGCGATACGCAGTATTTT. It is translated as CSASEFRGRDTQYF. The chain is built from TRBV20-1 and TRBJ2-3, with a possible D match to TRBD2 (5 bases). The CDR3 covers 14 residues. Trimming left V 6 bases short and J 6 bases short, with 19 bases between. Germline assignment: CDR1 DFQATT and CDR2 SNEGSKA (reference sequence).

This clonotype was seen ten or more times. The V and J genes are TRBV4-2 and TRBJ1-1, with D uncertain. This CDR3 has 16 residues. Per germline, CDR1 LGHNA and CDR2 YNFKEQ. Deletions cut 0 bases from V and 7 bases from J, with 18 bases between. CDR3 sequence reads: CASSQEWVGGPFEAFF. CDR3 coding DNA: TGTGCCAGCAGCCAAGAATGGGTTGGAGGCCCATTTGAAGCTTTCTTT.

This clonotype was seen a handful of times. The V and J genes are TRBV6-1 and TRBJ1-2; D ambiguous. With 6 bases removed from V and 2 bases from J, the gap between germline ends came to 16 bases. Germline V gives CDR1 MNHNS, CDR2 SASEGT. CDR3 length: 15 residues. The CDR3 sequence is CASRIAPSSNYGYTF. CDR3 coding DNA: TGTGCCAGCAGAATTGCCCCAAGCAGCAACTATGGCTACACCTTC.

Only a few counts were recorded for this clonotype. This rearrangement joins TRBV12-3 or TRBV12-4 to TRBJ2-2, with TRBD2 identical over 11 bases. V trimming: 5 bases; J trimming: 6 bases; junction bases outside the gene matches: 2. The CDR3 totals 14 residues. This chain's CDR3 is CASSNSGGAGELFF. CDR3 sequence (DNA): TGTGCCAGCAGTAATAGCGGGGGGGCCGGGGAGCTGTTTTTT.

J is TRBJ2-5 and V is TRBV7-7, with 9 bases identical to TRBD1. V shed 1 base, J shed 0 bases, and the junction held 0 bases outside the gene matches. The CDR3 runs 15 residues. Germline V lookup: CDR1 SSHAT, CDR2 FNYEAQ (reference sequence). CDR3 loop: CASSLGQGDQETQYF. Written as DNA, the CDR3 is TGTGCCAGCAGCTTAGGACAGGGGGACCAAGAGACCCAGTACTTC.

For the CDR3, the DNA is TGTGCCAGCAGCTTGGGGACTAGCGGGGTCACAGATACGCAGTATTTT. Translated: CASSLGTSGVTDTQYF. The V call is TRBV7-9, the J call TRBJ2-3, with 13 nucleotides matching TRBD2. Trimming at V came to 3 bases and at J to 2 bases, leaving 2 bases not matched to a gene. Germline V gene sequence: CDR1 SEHNR, CDR2 FQNEAQ (reference sequence). The CDR3 is made up of 16 amino acids.